These T cell receptor beta chains were read from a single sample in a study of T-cell memory formation after mild COVID-19. MiXCR, applied by TCRdb to the 5' RACE reads, yields one record per CDR3 protein. The sample shows over 400,000 distinct CDR3 sequences, more than 20% of them seen only once. Sequenced input: PBMCs or a T cell subset sorted from them (not recorded which). The receptor set was obtained from an adult woman who had mild COVID-19 (a few samples of this study predate the infection). Cell type and time point are not known. Both conserved end residues are part of each CDR3. D genes are given only for firm matches. Clone size is stated in some rows and not others, as once, few, many or a class when expanded.

clone_size	j_call	d_call	v_call	cdr3_aa	cdr3_nt
few	TRBJ2-1	TRBD2	TRBV18	CASSPPGTRYNEQFF	TGTGCCAGCTCACCTCCCGGGACTAGATACAATGAGCAGTTCTTC
-	TRBJ2-2	TRBD1	TRBV5-1	CASSLVTGGTGELFF	TGCGCCAGCAGCTTGGTCACAGGGGGGACCGGGGAGCTGTTTTTT
-	TRBJ1-4	TRBD1	TRBV4-2	CASSQEGQGGEKLFF	TGTGCCAGCAGCCAAGAGGGGCAGGGGGGCGAAAAACTGTTTTTT
-	TRBJ2-1	TRBD2	TRBV11-2	CASSLDGLAGGEQFF	TGTGCCAGCAGCTTAGACGGGCTAGCGGGAGGTGAGCAGTTCTTC
few	TRBJ2-1	TRBD2	TRBV7-9	CASSTKREGPNEQFF	TGTGCCAGCAGCACCAAGCGGGAGGGCCCGAATGAGCAGTTCTTC
-	TRBJ2-3	TRBD1	TRBV29-1	CSVDTGGTDTQYF	TGCAGCGTTGATACAGGGGGTACAGATACGCAGTATTTT
-	TRBJ1-5	-	TRBV29-1	CSVAQGLSNQPQHF	TGCAGCGTTGCCCAGGGGCTGAGCAATCAGCCCCAGCATTTT
-	TRBJ2-7	TRBD1	TRBV20-1	CSAPELRDRLYEQYF	TGCAGTGCTCCCGAACTCCGGGACAGGCTCTACGAGCAGTACTTC
-	TRBJ2-7	-	TRBV4-3	CASSQEGGATSHPYEQYF	TGCGCCAGCAGCCAAGAAGGGGGTGCGACTAGCCATCCCTACGAGCAGTACTTC
-	TRBJ2-7	TRBD2	TRBV7-2	CASSPGLAQEQYF	TGTGCCAGCAGCCCGGGACTAGCCCAGGAGCAGTACTTC
few	TRBJ1-1	-	TRBV29-1	CSVESQGTEAFF	TGCAGCGTTGAAAGTCAGGGCACTGAAGCTTTCTTT
few	TRBJ1-1	-	TRBV25-1	CASSESLGPDTEAFF	TGTGCCAGCAGTGAATCTCTGGGGCCTGACACTGAAGCTTTCTTT
-	TRBJ2-6	TRBD1	TRBV24-1	CATSDFGTGGSGANVLTF	TGTGCCACCAGTGATTTCGGGACAGGGGGCTCTGGGGCCAACGTCCTGACTTTC
-	TRBJ2-2	TRBD2	TRBV3-1	CASSKGLVGGELFF	TGTGCCAGCAGCAAGGGACTAGTCGGCGGGGAGCTGTTTTTT
-	TRBJ2-7	TRBD1	TRBV5-1	CASSFRGRPYEQYF	TGCGCCAGCAGCTTCAGGGGGCGCCCCTACGAGCAGTACTTC
many	TRBJ2-7	-	TRBV29-1	CSVETAYEQYF	TGCAGCGTTGAAACAGCCTACGAGCAGTACTTC
few	TRBJ2-7	TRBD1	TRBV7-2	CASSGAGTGRHEQYF	TGTGCCAGCAGCGGTGCCGGGACAGGGAGGCACGAGCAGTACTTC
-	TRBJ1-3	-	TRBV3-1	CASSQEAGAGNTIYF	TGTGCCAGCAGCCAAGAGGCAGGGGCTGGAAACACCATATATTTT
few	TRBJ2-7	TRBD1	TRBV7-9	CASRGTVGFPYEQYF	TGTGCCAGCAGGGGGACAGTAGGTTTCCCCTACGAGCAGTACTTC
few	TRBJ2-7	TRBD1	TRBV7-2	CASSRDRVEQYF	TGTGCCAGCAGCCGAGACAGGGTCGAGCAGTACTTC
-	TRBJ1-5	-	TRBV12-3/TRBV12-4	CATSPRGLVGNQPQHF	TGTGCCACCTCCCCTCGGGGGCTGGTCGGCAATCAGCCCCAGCATTTT
-	TRBJ2-7	-	TRBV20-1	CSARVPGESLSEYF	TGCAGTGCTAGAGTACCGGGGGAGTCTTTGTCTGAGTACTTC
few	TRBJ2-1	-	TRBV15	CATSRALSDNEQFF	TGTGCCACCAGCAGAGCCTTGTCCGACAATGAGCAGTTCTTC
few	TRBJ2-1	-	TRBV14	CASSQDVSGAGQFF	TGTGCCAGCAGCCAAGATGTCTCGGGTGCAGGGCAGTTCTTC
few	TRBJ1-2	-	TRBV9	CASSNRGGMFYGYTF	TGTGCCAGCAGCAATCGCGGGGGGATGTTCTATGGCTACACCTTC
-	TRBJ2-1	-	TRBV19	CASVPGDGNEQFF	TGTGCCAGCGTCCCTGGCGACGGCAATGAGCAGTTCTTC
-	TRBJ2-7	TRBD2	TRBV5-4	CASSSFTSGSAYEQYF	TGTGCCAGCAGCTCCTTTACTAGCGGGAGCGCCTACGAGCAGTACTTC
-	TRBJ2-7	-	TRBV7-9	CASSLGQEYYEQYF	TGTGCCAGCAGCTTAGGGCAGGAGTACTACGAGCAGTACTTC
few	TRBJ2-1	-	TRBV7-8	CASSFQYFYNEQFF	TGTGCCAGCAGCTTCCAATATTTCTACAATGAGCAGTTCTTC
few	TRBJ2-1	TRBD2	TRBV5-5	CASSPHLSGGAFNEQFF	TGTGCCAGCAGCCCCCACCTTAGCGGGGGGGCCTTTAATGAGCAGTTCTTC
few	TRBJ1-3	-	TRBV12-3/TRBV12-4	CASRGGRSGNTIYF	TGTGCCAGCAGAGGGGGGCGTTCTGGAAACACCATATATTTT
few	TRBJ2-1	TRBD2	TRBV7-3	CASSLSPASGSHEQFF	TGTGCCAGCAGCTTAAGCCCGGCTAGCGGGAGTCATGAGCAGTTCTTC
-	TRBJ2-5	-	TRBV18	CASSPASGVLVGGQETQYF	TGTGCCAGCTCACCGGCGTCAGGGGTTTTGGTTGGCGGACAAGAGACCCAGTACTTC
-	TRBJ1-4	TRBD1	TRBV7-6	CASSPTRTGHNEKLFF	TGTGCCAGCAGCCCCACGAGGACAGGCCATAATGAAAAACTGTTTTTT
-	TRBJ1-2	-	TRBV29-1	CSVGDLTASNYGYTF	TGCAGCGTTGGGGACCTGACAGCATCTAACTATGGCTACACCTTC
few	TRBJ1-1	-	TRBV7-9	CASSLDPPLVF	TGTGCCAGCAGCTTAGACCCCCCCCTGGTTTTT
-	TRBJ2-7	TRBD2	TRBV3-1	CASSLPGLAGTYEQYF	TGTGCCAGCAGCCTTCCGGGACTAGCGGGGACCTACGAGCAGTACTTC
-	TRBJ2-1	TRBD2	TRBV7-2	CASSFTPPGLAGGSSYNEQFF	TGTGCCAGCAGCTTCACCCCACCGGGACTAGCGGGGGGAAGCTCCTACAATGAGCAGTTCTTC
-	TRBJ1-2	TRBD1	TRBV12-3/TRBV12-4	CASSPGQGGNYGYTF	TGTGCCAGCAGCCCGGGACAGGGAGGAAACTATGGCTACACCTTC
-	TRBJ2-6	-	TRBV6-5	CASSGDISGANVLTF	TGTGCCAGCAGTGGAGACATCTCTGGGGCCAACGTCCTGACTTTC
-	TRBJ1-5	-	TRBV4-1	CASSPGFFDQPQHF	TGCGCCAGCAGCCCTGGGTTTTTCGATCAGCCCCAGCATTTT
few	TRBJ1-1	-	TRBV20-1	CSSPGNTEAFF	TGCAGCTCACCGGGGAACACTGAAGCTTTCTTT
few	TRBJ1-5	TRBD1	TRBV7-9	CASSLADRAKHF	TGTGCCAGCAGCTTAGCGGACAGGGCTAAGCATTTT
few	TRBJ1-2	-	TRBV19	CASSTGSSYTF	TGTGCCAGTAGTACAGGGTCCAGCTACACCTTC
-	TRBJ2-7	TRBD1	TRBV10-3	CAISESTGQNYEQYF	TGTGCCATCAGTGAGTCGACAGGGCAGAACTACGAGCAGTACTTC
few	TRBJ2-5	TRBD2	TRBV2	CASKGTSGNFVTQYF	TGTGCCAGCAAGGGGACTAGCGGGAATTTTGTGACCCAGTACTTC
few	TRBJ2-5	TRBD2	TRBV18	CASSQGLALRGETQYF	TGTGCCAGCTCACAAGGACTAGCGCTTAGAGGGGAGACCCAGTACTTC